Detailed here is one T cell receptor (beta chain). Its target is unknown. TCRdb's copy holds only in-frame clones and misses some; the assay was immunoSEQ multiplex PCR. The data hold 130,000 to 150,000 clones, with around 93% observed a single time. The data were taken from a study of T cell responses to AZD1222 COVID-19 vaccine. Notes on the study in general: In a largely white British group with more females than males, clonal diversity was possibly underestimated. At baseline, just five to seven AZD1222 recipients tested seropositive. Mapped onto spike, vaccine-associated CD4 TCRs spanned it and were dominant at 160-218 and 743-854.

Germline assignment: CDR1 LGHDT and CDR2 YNNKEL (reference sequence). V shed 0 bases, J shed 8 bases, and the junction held 11 bases outside the gene matches. The CDR3 is 19 residues long. The gene calls are TRBV3-1 (or the pseudogene TRBV3-2) and TRBJ2-1; 15 nucleotides agree with TRBD2. This specimen consisted of peripheral blood, obtained on day 0 of AZD1222 vaccination. This sequence originates from an adult in good health. This CDR3 is CASSQEGTSGRRSFHEQFF. The CDR3 DNA follows: TGTGCCAGCAGCCAAGAGGGGACTAGCGGGAGGCGTTCTTTCCATGAGCAGTTCTTC.